The 22 T cell receptor beta chains presented below share a single source sample, sequenced in a study of early T cells in non-severe SARS-CoV-2 infection (TCRdb year 2021). Libraries were made using 5' RACE. Instrument used: NextSeq 500. TCRdb reran the public reads through fastp at Q25 and MiXCR, keeping productive beta chains. Records with the same CDR3 protein are collapsed into one entry carrying the most frequent genes and DNA. Here the sample has about 83,000 distinct CDR3 sequences; around an eighth occur a single time. Jointly, the top ten make up less than 8.5% of the sample. Sequenced input: whole blood. The receptor source for this set is an adult who was a healthcare worker with PCR-confirmed SARS-CoV-2 infection or an uninfected control (not recorded which).

This clonotype showed up many times. This sequence joins TRBV7-9 and TRBJ2-3; D may correspond to TRBD1 or TRBD2 (5 bases each). The CDR3 has 15 amino acids. V was pared by 4 bases and J by 4 bases, with 15 bases between. The germline gives CDR1 SEHNR, CDR2 FQNEAQ (reference sequence). CDR3 nucleotides: TGTGCCAGCAGCTCAGGGACCACGGCCGCAGATACGCAGTATTTT. Translated, it gives CASSSGTTAADTQYF. The full variable domain, in which reference TRBV7-9 and TRBJ2-3 provide the parts outside the CDR3, is DTGVSQNPRHKITKRGQNVTFRCDPISEHNRLYWYRQTLGQGPEFLTYFQNEAQLEKSRLLSDRFSAERPKGSFSTLEIQRTEQGDSAMYLCASSSGTTAADTQYFGPGTRLTVL.

V and J are TRBV29-1 and TRBJ2-1; D is possibly TRBD1 or TRBD2 (7 bases each). V shed 7 bases and J shed 8 bases, with 21 bases lying between them. Per the germline V gene, CDR1 is SQVTM and CDR2 is ANQGSEA. The CDR3 has 14 amino acids. The CDR3 bases are TGCAGCGCTCCCACGTTGGGAGGGGGCCATGAGCAGTTCTTC. It is translated as CSAPTLGGGHEQFF.

The rearrangement links TRBV7-3 to TRBJ2-2, with 10 bases identical to TRBD2. The J segment lost 5 bases and the V segment lost 2 bases, leaving 5 bases of the junction unmatched. Germline V gene lookup returns CDR1 SGHTA and CDR2 FQGTGA. The CDR3 is 16 residues long. Here the CDR3 DNA reads TGTGCCAGCAGCTTACTAGCGGGAGAAAGGACCGGGGAGCTGTTTTTT. Protein product: CASSLLAGERTGELFF. The full variable domain, in which reference TRBV7-3 and TRBJ2-2 provide the parts outside the CDR3, is GAGVSQTPSNKVTEKGKYVELRCDPISGHTALYWYRQSLGQGPEFLIYFQGTGAADDSGLPNDRFFAVRPEGSVSTLKIQRTERGDSAVYLCASSLLAGERTGELFFGEGSRLTVL.

This clonotype showed up many times. The chain has TRBV7-9 and TRBJ1-1; D possibly corresponds to TRBD1 (6 bases). The germline V gene has CDR1 SEHNR and CDR2 FQNEAQ (reference sequence). The CDR3 extends over 13 amino acids. Between the trimmed V and J ends, which lost 8 bases and 1 base, there was a span of 11 bases. The CDR3 region has the DNA TGTGCCAGCTTTGGACAGCCGAACACTGAAGCTTTCTTT. It translates to CASFGQPNTEAFF. Together with reference TRBV7-9 and TRBJ1-1, the CDR3 gives the full variable domain: DTGVSQNPRHKITKRGQNVTFRCDPISEHNRLYWYRQTLGQGPEFLTYFQNEAQLEKSRLLSDRFSAERPKGSFSTLEIQRTEQGDSAMYLCASFGQPNTEAFFGQGTRLTVV.

The chain is built from TRBV20-1 and TRBJ2-3, with a tentative D call TRBD2 (6 bases). Trimming removed 6 bases from V and 4 bases from J, with 20 bases in between. CDR3 length: 15 amino acids. Germline V gene data show CDR1 as DFQATT and CDR2 as SNEGSKA (reference sequence). The CDR3 bases are TGCAGTGCCGGACTCCTTAGACTAGTTGCAGATACGCAGTATTTT. This translates into CSAGLLRLVADTQYF.

V and J are TRBV30 and TRBJ1-2; the match to TRBD1 covers 8 bases. Germline V gene sequence: CDR1 GTSNPN, CDR2 SVGIG (reference sequence). This CDR3 region has 14 residues. The ends lost 3 bases at V and 8 bases at J; junction bases unmatched: 11. The CDR3 DNA reads TGTGCCTGGAGACTCAGGGGGCCCCTAGGGGGCTACACCTTC. Encoded protein: CAWRLRGPLGGYTF.

The V gene is TRBV6-2 or TRBV6-3, the J gene TRBJ2-6; D unresolved. The V end was cut by 3 bases, the J end by 8 bases, with 20 bases between. Germline CDR1 and CDR2: MNHEY and SVGEGT. This CDR3 contains 17 residues. Here the CDR3 reads CASSYGARSLGTNVLTF. In DNA form, the CDR3 reads TGTGCCAGCAGTTATGGTGCCAGATCTCTGGGGACCAACGTCCTGACTTTC.

In this sample, this clonotype turned up a few times. The rearrangement links TRBV4-3 to TRBJ2-3; TRBD1 is a possible D gene (5 bases). V shed 0 bases and J shed 3 bases, with 13 bases lying between them. Germline CDR1 is LGHNA and CDR2 is YSLEER. This CDR3 is built from 16 residues. The CDR3 sequence: CASSQDLAGMTDTQYF. The CDR3 DNA follows: TGCGCCAGCAGCCAAGATCTGGCAGGGATGACAGATACGCAGTATTTT.

This clonotype has just a few counts. This chain links TRBV29-1 with TRBJ2-7, with D unresolved. The germline V and J ends were trimmed by 6 bases and 2 bases, with 8 bases remaining between them. Germline V gene sequence: CDR1 SQVTM, CDR2 ANQGSEA. The CDR3 is made up of 11 amino acids. The DNA of the CDR3 is TGCAGCGTATCGAATACCTACGAGCAGTACTTC. Encoded protein: CSVSNTYEQYF.

This clonotype was detected only a few times. For the CDR3, the DNA is TGTGCCAGCAGCCCGGACAGGACAGATACGCAGTATTTT. Encoded protein: CASSPDRTDTQYF. The chain is built from TRBV7-6 and TRBJ2-3; the match to TRBD1 covers 7 bases. Germline trimming cut 5 bases from V and 3 bases from J; bases unmatched to any gene: 2. The CDR3 length is 13 residues. The germline V gene has CDR1 SGHVS and CDR2 FNYEAQ.

This clonotype was seen a few times. The genes are TRBV12-5 and TRBJ2-5; TRBD1 might be the D (5 bases). The CDR3 is 14 amino acids. The V end lost 3 bases, the J end lost 1 base, and 9 bases lay between the germline ends. Germline V gives CDR1 LGHNT, CDR2 FRNRAP. CDR3 in DNA: TGTGCTAGTGGTTTCCGGACATGCCAAGAGACCCAGTACTTC. It specifies CASGFRTCQETQYF.

This clonotype was counted a few times. The V gene is TRBV12-3 or TRBV12-4, the J gene TRBJ2-1, with TRBD2 matching over 14 bases. The CDR3 consists of 17 residues. With 5 bases clipped from V and 8 bases from J, the junction kept 11 bases outside the gene matches. CDR3 DNA sequence: TGTGCCAGCAGTCTTAAGGCCGGGACTAGCGGGAGCCATGAGCAGTTCTTC. It encodes CASSLKAGTSGSHEQFF.

This clonotype has a handful of counts. This sequence joins TRBV5-1 and TRBJ2-7; 12 bases fit TRBD1. From germline, CDR1 is SGHRS and CDR2 YFSETQ. CDR3 size: 15 residues. The ends lost 3 bases at V and 7 bases at J; junction bases unmatched: 8. Written as DNA, the CDR3 is TGCGCCAGCAGCTCGGGACAGGGGGCGGCTGGGGAGCAGTACTTC. Residues: CASSSGQGAAGEQYF.

There are many counts of this clonotype. The chain uses TRBV20-1 and TRBJ2-1, with TRBD2 matching 12 bases. Trimming removed 5 bases from V and 2 bases from J; junction bases left unmatched: 7. Germline CDR1 reads DFQATT; CDR2 reads SNEGSKA (reference sequence). There are 16 residues in the CDR3. The CDR3 region has the DNA TGCAGTGCTTCACCTCTAGCGGGAGGGCCCTACAATGAGCAGTTCTTC. Its protein is CSASPLAGGPYNEQFF.

This clonotype has only a few counts. This chain joins TRBV12-3 or TRBV12-4 and TRBJ1-6; 7 positions match TRBD1. The CDR3 spans 16 residues. V shed 6 bases, J shed 7 bases, and the junction held 12 bases outside the gene matches. This chain's CDR3 is CASSLDRAGKNSPLHF. Here the CDR3 DNA reads TGTGCCAGCAGCCTTGACAGGGCAGGCAAAAATTCACCCCTCCACTTT.

This clonotype was seen only a few times. The chain combines TRBV10-3 with TRBJ2-7, with D tentatively TRBD1 (6 bases). Germline lookup yields CDR1 ENHRY and CDR2 SYGVKD. The CDR3 spans 14 residues. The V end lost 4 bases, the J end lost 4 bases, and 14 bases lay between the germline ends. CDR3 sequence reads: CAISATRGGYEQYF. In nucleotides, the CDR3 is TGTGCCATCAGTGCTACCAGGGGCGGGTACGAGCAGTACTTC.

The J gene is TRBJ1-6, the V gene TRBV7-8; D is unclear. Trimming stripped 3 bases from V and 0 bases from J, with 15 bases between. This CDR3 region has 18 residues. CDR1 and CDR2 (germline): SGHVS, FQNEAQ. In nucleotides, the CDR3 is TGTGCCAGCAGCTTCGCTACGGGCCCCAGCTCCTATAATTCACCCCTCCACTTT. Protein: CASSFATGPSSYNSPLHF.

The chain carries TRBV10-3 and TRBJ2-7; D unclear. CDR1 is ENHRY, CDR2 SYGVKD, per germline. Trimming removed 0 bases from V and 1 base from J, with 4 bases in between. This CDR3 spans 13 amino acids. The CDR3 DNA follows: TGTGCCATCAGTGAGTCGAGTTCCTACGAGCAGTACTTC. It codes for CAISESSSYEQYF.

This chain connects TRBV11-2 to TRBJ2-7; 9 positions match TRBD1. Germline V gene sequence: CDR1 SGHAT, CDR2 FQNNGV. The CDR3 consists of 15 residues. Unmatched junction bases numbered 9, after V lost 6 bases and J lost 3 bases. The CDR3 DNA follows: TGTGCCAGCAGACGAATCCGGGACAGGGTCTACGAGCAGTACTTC. It yields the protein CASRRIRDRVYEQYF.

The rearrangement joins TRBV11-2 to TRBJ2-2, with D perhaps matching TRBD1 or TRBD2 (5 bases each). CDR1 and CDR2 (germline): SGHAT, FQNNGV. V was trimmed by 6 bases and J by 0 bases, leaving 14 bases between them. CDR3 size: 16 residues. The CDR3 coding sequence is TGTGCCAGCAGACAACCGGGACGGACGAACACCGGGGAGCTGTTTTTT. It specifies CASRQPGRTNTGELFF.

This clonotype showed up just a few times. The rearrangement joins TRBV6-6 to TRBJ2-3, with D unresolved. The V gene lost 2 bases and the J gene lost 0 bases, with 12 bases spanning the gap. This CDR3 has 16 residues. In germline, CDR1 is MNHNY, CDR2 SVGAGI (reference sequence). DNA of the CDR3: TGTGCCAGCAGTTACGGTCATGGGCCCAGCACAGATACGCAGTATTTT. It translates to CASSYGHGPSTDTQYF.

This clonotype was counted a few times. This chain connects TRBV5-4 to TRBJ2-3; 14 positions agree with TRBD2. Trimming took 2 bases from V and 0 from J; bases not matched to a gene: 8. This CDR3 has 19 amino acids. Germline CDR1 SGHNT, CDR2 YYREEE (reference sequence). CDR3 nucleotides: TGTGCCAGCAGCTTACCCGGGACTAGCGGGAGAGCGAGCACAGATACGCAGTATTTT. Amino acids: CASSLPGTSGRASTDTQYF.